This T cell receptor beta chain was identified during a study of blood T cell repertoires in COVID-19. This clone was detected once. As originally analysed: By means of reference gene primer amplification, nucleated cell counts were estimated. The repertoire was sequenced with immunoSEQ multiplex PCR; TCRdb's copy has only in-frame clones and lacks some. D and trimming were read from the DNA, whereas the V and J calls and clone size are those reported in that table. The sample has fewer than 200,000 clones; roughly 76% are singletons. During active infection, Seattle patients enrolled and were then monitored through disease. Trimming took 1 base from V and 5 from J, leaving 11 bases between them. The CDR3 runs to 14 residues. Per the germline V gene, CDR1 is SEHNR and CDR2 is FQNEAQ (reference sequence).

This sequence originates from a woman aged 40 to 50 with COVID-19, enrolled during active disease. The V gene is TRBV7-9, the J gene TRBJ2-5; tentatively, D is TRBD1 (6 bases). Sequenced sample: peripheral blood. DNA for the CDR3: TGTGCCAGCAGCTTAGTTGGGGGCGCGGAGACCCAGTACTTC. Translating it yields CASSLVGGAETQYF.